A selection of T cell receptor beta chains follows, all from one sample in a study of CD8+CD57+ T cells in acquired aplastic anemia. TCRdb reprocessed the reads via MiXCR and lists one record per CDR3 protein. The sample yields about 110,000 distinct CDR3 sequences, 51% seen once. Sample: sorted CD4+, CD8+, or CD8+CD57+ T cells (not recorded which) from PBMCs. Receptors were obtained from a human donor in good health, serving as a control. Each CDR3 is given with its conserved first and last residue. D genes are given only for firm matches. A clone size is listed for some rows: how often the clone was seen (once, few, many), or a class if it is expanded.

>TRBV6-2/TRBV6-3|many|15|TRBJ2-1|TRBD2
CASSWTSGGGNEQFF
TGTGCCAGCAGTTGGACTAGCGGGGGGGGCAATGAGCAGTTCTTC
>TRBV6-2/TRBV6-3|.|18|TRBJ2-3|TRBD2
CASSYPLAGTVFTDTQYF
TGTGCCAGCAGTTACCCCCTAGCGGGGACTGTTTTCACAGATACGCAGTATTTT
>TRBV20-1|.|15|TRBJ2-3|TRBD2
CSARILAGDADTQYF
TGTAGTGCTAGGATCCTAGCGGGCGATGCAGATACGCAGTATTTT
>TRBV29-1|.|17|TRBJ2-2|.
CSVTSGEGAGRIGELFF
TGCAGCGTTACCTCAGGGGAAGGGGCGGGTCGGATCGGGGAGCTGTTTTTT
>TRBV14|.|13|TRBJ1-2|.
CASSHARGHGYTF
TGTGCCAGCAGCCACGCGAGGGGTCACGGCTACACCTTC
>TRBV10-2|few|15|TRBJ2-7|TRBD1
CASRPGTVSSYEQYF
TGCGCCAGCAGACCCGGGACAGTGAGCTCCTACGAGCAGTACTTC
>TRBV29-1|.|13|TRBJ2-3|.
CSFRDSLTDTQYF
TGCAGCTTCCGGGACTCTCTCACAGATACGCAGTATTTT
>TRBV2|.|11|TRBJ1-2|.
CASRGAYGYTF
TGTGCCAGCAGGGGGGCCTATGGCTACACCTTC
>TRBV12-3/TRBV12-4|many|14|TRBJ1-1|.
CASSFGTGNTEAFF
TGTGCCAGCAGTTTTGGGACTGGGAACACTGAAGCTTTCTTT
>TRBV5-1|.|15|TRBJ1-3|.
CASRMMGSSGNTIYF
TGCGCCAGCAGGATGATGGGCAGCTCTGGAAACACCATATATTTT
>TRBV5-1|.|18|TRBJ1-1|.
CASSPMTAEKPMNTEAFF
TGCGCCAGCAGCCCGATGACAGCCGAAAAACCAATGAACACTGAAGCTTTCTTT
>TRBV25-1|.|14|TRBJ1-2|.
CASSEFYRDGGYTF
TGTGCCAGCAGTGAGTTCTACAGGGATGGCGGCTACACCTTC
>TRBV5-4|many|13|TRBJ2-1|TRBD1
CASSKGQGIEQFF
TGTGCCAGCAGCAAAGGACAGGGGATCGAGCAGTTCTTC
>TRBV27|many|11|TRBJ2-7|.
CASSLRGEQYF
TGTGCCAGCAGTCTCCGCGGCGAGCAGTACTTC
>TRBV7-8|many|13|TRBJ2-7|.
CASSFDSGYEQYF
TGTGCCAGCAGCTTTGACAGTGGCTACGAGCAGTACTTC
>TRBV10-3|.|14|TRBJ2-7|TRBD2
CATTSTGGLWEQYF
TGTGCCACCACCTCGACGGGGGGGCTTTGGGAGCAGTACTTC
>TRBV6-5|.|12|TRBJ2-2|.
CASSSGVGELFF
TGTGCCAGCAGTTCGGGGGTCGGGGAGCTGTTTTTT
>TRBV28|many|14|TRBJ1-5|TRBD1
CASIPGTGNQPQHF
TGTGCCAGCATCCCAGGGACAGGGAATCAGCCCCAGCATTTT
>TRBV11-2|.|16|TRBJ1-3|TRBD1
CASSPPGQTPSNTIYF
TGTGCCAGCAGCCCCCCGGGACAGACTCCTTCAAACACCATATATTTT
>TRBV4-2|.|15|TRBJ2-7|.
CASSLEGVVSYEQYF
TGTGCCAGCAGCTTAGAAGGAGTGGTGTCCTACGAGCAGTACTTC
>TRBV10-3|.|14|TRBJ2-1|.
CAISESEGRNEQFF
TGTGCCATCAGTGAGTCAGAGGGGCGGAATGAGCAGTTCTTC
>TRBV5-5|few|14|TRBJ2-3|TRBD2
CASSLRGGADTQYF
TGTGCCAGCAGCTTGCGCGGGGGGGCAGATACGCAGTATTTT
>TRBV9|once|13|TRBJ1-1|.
CASKVEGSTEAFF
TGTGCCAGCAAAGTAGAGGGTTCCACTGAAGCTTTCTTT
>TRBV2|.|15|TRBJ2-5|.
CASSEVRQPGETQYF
TGTGCCAGCAGTGAAGTACGACAGCCTGGGGAGACCCAGTACTTC
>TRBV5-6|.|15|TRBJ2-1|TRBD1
CASSDPGQGANEQFF
TGTGCCAGCAGCGATCCGGGACAGGGGGCCAATGAGCAGTTCTTC
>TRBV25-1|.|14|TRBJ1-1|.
CASSEFGLNTEAFF
TGTGCCAGCAGTGAATTTGGCTTGAACACTGAAGCTTTCTTT
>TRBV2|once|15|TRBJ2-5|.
CASSVAGHKEETQYF
TGTGCCAGCAGTGTCGCGGGACACAAAGAAGAGACCCAGTACTTC
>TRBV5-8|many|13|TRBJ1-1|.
CASSLWANTEAFF
TGTGCCAGCAGCCTTTGGGCGAACACTGAAGCTTTCTTT
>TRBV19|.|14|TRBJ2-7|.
CASRDGTASYEQYF
TGTGCCTCCCGGGACGGGACGGCCTCCTACGAGCAGTACTTC
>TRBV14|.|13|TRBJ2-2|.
CASSQGFTGELFF
TGTGCCAGCAGCCAGGGGTTCACCGGGGAGCTGTTTTTT
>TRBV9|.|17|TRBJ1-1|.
CASSVDLRGESNTEAFF
TGTGCCAGCAGCGTGGATCTCAGGGGCGAATCGAACACTGAAGCTTTCTTT
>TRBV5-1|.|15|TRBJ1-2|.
CASSPQFAANYGYTF
TGCGCCAGCAGCCCCCAGTTTGCGGCTAACTATGGCTACACCTTC
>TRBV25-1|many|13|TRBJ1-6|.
CASSRAPTSPLHF
TGTGCCAGCAGCAGGGCCCCAACTTCACCCCTCCACTTT
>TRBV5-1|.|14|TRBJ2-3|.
CASSFAGAGDTQYF
TGCGCCAGCAGCTTCGCGGGGGCTGGGGATACGCAGTATTTT
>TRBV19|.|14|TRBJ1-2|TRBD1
CASSTGDSPYGYTF
TGTGCCAGTAGTACCGGGGACAGTCCCTATGGCTACACCTTC
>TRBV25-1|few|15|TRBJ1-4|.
CASSGGGSLLEKLFF
TGTGCCAGCAGTGGAGGCGGGAGTCTTCTTGAAAAACTGTTTTTT
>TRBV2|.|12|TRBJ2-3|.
CASSEGVDTQYF
TGTGCCAGCAGTGAAGGCGTAGATACGCAGTATTTT
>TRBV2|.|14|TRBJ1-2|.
CASSGSDSNYGYTF
TGTGCCAGCAGTGGCAGCGACTCTAACTATGGCTACACCTTC
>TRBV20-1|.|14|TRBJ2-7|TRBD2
CSARRGISSYEQYF
TGCAGTGCTAGGCGGGGGATTTCCTCCTACGAGCAGTACTTC
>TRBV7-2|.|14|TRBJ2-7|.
CASSLAGWGYEQYF
TGTGCCAGCAGCTTAGCGGGCTGGGGGTACGAGCAGTACTTC
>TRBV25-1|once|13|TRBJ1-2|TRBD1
CASSELGQVGYTF
TGTGCCAGCAGTGAACTTGGACAGGTTGGCTACACCTTC
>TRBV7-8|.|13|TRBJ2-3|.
CASSLSQEDTQYF
TGTGCCAGCAGCCTCTCACAGGAGGATACGCAGTATTTT
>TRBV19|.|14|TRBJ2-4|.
CASKGRGAKNIQYF
TGTGCCAGTAAGGGCAGGGGGGCCAAAAACATTCAATACTTC
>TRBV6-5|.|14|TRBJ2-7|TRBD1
CASSYSDRDYEQYF
TGTGCCAGCAGTTACTCTGACAGGGACTACGAGCAGTACTTC
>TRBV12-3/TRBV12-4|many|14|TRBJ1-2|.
CASSFGEEYYGYTF
TGTGCCAGCAGTTTTGGGGAAGAATACTATGGCTACACCTTC
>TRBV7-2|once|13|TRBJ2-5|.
CASSFGLVETQYF
TGTGCCAGCAGCTTTGGTTTGGTTGAGACCCAGTACTTC
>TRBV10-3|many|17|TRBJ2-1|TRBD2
CAISESTSGAQYNEQFF
TGTGCCATCAGTGAATCGACTAGCGGGGCGCAATACAATGAGCAGTTCTTC
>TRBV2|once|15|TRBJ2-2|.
CATRGGAVNTGELFF
TGTGCCACCCGGGGTGGGGCAGTTAACACCGGGGAGCTGTTTTTT